The sequence of this T cell receptor beta chain was determined in a study of control samples from healthy donors and cancer patients. Measured with immunoSEQ multiplex PCR; TCRdb has only the in-frame clones, and not every one. The sample yields about 120,000 clones, about nine tenths seen once. Germline V gene data show CDR1 as SNHLY and CDR2 as FYNNEI. There are 14 residues in the CDR3. With 4 bases removed from V and 7 bases from J, the gap between germline ends came to 16 bases. Material for sequencing was blood. The receptor was isolated from a man between 18 and 35 years old in good health. The chain has TRBV2 and TRBJ1-1; D is uncertain. The CDR3 DNA is TGTGCCAGCAGTGGGTTGGCGGAGGGTAATGAAGCTTTCTTT. Translation: CASSGLAEGNEAFF.